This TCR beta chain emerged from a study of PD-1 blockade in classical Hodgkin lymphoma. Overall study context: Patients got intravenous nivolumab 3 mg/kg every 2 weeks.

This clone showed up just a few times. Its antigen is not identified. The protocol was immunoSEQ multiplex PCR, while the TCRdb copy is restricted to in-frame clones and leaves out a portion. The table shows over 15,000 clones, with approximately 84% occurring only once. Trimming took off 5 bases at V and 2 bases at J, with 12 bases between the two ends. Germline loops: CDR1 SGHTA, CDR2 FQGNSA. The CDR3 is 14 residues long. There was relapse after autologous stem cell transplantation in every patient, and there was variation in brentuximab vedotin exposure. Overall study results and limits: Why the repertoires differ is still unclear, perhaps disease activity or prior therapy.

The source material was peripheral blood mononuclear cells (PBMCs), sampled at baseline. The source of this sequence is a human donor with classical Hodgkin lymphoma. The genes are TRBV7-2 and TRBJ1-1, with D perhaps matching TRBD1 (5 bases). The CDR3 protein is CASSIGHSNTEAFF. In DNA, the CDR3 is TGTGCCAGCAGCATCGGACACTCTAACACTGAAGCTTTCTTT.